The clone carrying this T cell receptor (beta chain) was counted ten times or more. MiXCR was run by TCRdb on the 5' RACE reads, yielding one entry per CDR3 protein. The sample yields over 110,000 distinct CDR3 sequences, 7% to 10% seen once. This entry belongs to a study of CD8 T cells in ankylosing spondylitis. This CDR3 has 15 amino acids. V dropped 5 bases and J dropped 4; count of bases not matched to a gene: 7. The sequencing input was synovial fluid, either unsorted or a sorted T cell fraction (not recorded which). V is TRBV12-3 or TRBV12-4 and J is TRBJ1-5, with 8 bases aligning to TRBD1. This sequence was found in a male donor with ankylosing spondylitis. The CDR3 protein is CASSPDRVGNQPQHF. The CDR3 region has the DNA TGTGCCAGCAGTCCGGACAGGGTCGGTAATCAGCCCCAGCATTTT.